This record looks at one T cell receptor (beta chain) sequence and its context. Trimming took off 6 bases at V and 4 bases at J, with 12 bases between the two ends. The CDR3 is 13 residues long. This record belongs to a study of control samples from healthy donors and cancer patients. The repertoire was sequenced with immunoSEQ multiplex PCR; TCRdb's copy has only in-frame clones and lacks some. Among 79,000 or so clones listed, 85% to 90% were seen once. The chain employs TRBV12-3 or TRBV12-4 and TRBJ1-1; D remains ambiguous. Source material: PBMCs. The TCR originated in a woman aged 45-65 years with colorectal cancer. The CDR3 DNA is TGTGCCAGCAGGTTGCCTTGGGGCACTGAAGCTTTCTTT. This codes for CASRLPWGTEAFF.